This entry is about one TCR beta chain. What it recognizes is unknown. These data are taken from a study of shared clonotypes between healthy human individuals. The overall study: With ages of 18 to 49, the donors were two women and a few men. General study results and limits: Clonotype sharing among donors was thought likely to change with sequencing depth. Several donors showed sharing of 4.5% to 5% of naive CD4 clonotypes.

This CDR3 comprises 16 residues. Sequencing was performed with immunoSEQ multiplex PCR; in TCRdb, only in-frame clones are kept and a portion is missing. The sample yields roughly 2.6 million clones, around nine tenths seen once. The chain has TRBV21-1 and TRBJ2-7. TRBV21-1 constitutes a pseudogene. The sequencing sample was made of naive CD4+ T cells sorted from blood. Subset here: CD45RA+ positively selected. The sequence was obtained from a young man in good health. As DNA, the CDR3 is TGTGCCAGCAGCGCCCAAGCTCGAGATGGGTTGGACGAGCAGTACTTC. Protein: CASSAQARDGLDEQYF.